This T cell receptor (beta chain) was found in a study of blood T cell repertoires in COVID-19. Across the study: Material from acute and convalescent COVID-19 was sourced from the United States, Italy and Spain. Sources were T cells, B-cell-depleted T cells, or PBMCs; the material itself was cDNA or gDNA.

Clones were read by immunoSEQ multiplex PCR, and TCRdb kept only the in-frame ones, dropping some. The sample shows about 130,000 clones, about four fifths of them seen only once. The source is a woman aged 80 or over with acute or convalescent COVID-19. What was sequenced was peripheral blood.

In nucleotides, the CDR3 is TGTGCCAGCAGCTGGACAGGGGGCACAGCTTTCTTT. This codes for CASSWTGGTAFF. The rearrangement links TRBV7-2 to TRBJ1-1, with 11 bases fitting TRBD1. The CDR3 spans 12 residues. From germline, CDR1 is SGHTA and CDR2 FQGNSA. With 4 bases clipped from V and 10 bases from J, the junction kept 2 bases outside the gene matches.